The 2 T cell receptor beta chains listed next were all sequenced from one sample in a study of T-cell reconstitution after alpha-beta-depleted transplantation in children. Researchers prepared the TCRbeta library using unique molecular identifiers, the study reports. Using its own MiXCR run on the PCR reads, TCRdb lists one record per CDR3 protein. Here the sample spans roughly 100,000 distinct CDR3 sequences, 4.5% to 7.5% being singletons. This sample comprised PBMCs, mostly from graft donor cells, obtained 60 days after TCRalphabeta/CD19-depleted stem cell transplant. These receptors came from a female patient aged 2-15 years who had a stem cell transplant for Fanconi anemia, so the T cells may come from the graft donor.

This clonotype was recorded many times. The CDR3 region is CASSEHGYPYGYTF. Written as DNA, the CDR3 is TGTGCCAGCAGTGAACACGGATATCCCTATGGCTACACCTTC. The V gene is TRBV2, the J gene TRBJ1-2; D uncertain. The CDR3 has 14 amino acids. Per germline, CDR1 SNHLY and CDR2 FYNNEI. The V and J ends lost 2 bases and 4 bases respectively, with 11 bases between them.

This clonotype was found many times. The chain joins TRBV7-2 to TRBJ2-7; D uncertain. Germline V gives CDR1 SGHTA, CDR2 FQGNSA. The CDR3 length is 12 residues. Deletions cut 3 bases from V and 3 bases from J, with 6 bases between. The CDR3 sequence is CASSFFYYEQYF. The CDR3 DNA reads as TGTGCCAGCAGCTTCTTCTACTACGAGCAGTACTTC.